These 24 T cell receptor beta chains were sequenced from one sample in a study of T cells in Graves' hyperthyroidism and ophthalmopathy. Researchers took RNA transcripts and amplified the TCR beta CDR3 regions from them. Using the HTBI primer set, a first-round RT-PCR was run on the TCR CDR3. TCRdb called the multiplex PCR reads again in MiXCR, with one record for every CDR3 protein. Of about 290,000 distinct CDR3 sequences in the sample, approximately 17% were seen once. Specimen: blood. These receptors all come from a man aged 25 to 40 with Graves' hyperthyroidism.

This rearrangement joins TRBV9 to TRBJ2-7, with D possibly being TRBD1 (6 bases). There are 16 residues in the CDR3. Germline values: CDR1 SGDLS, CDR2 YYNGEE. Trimming left V 3 bases short and J 3 bases short, with 19 bases between. CDR3 sequence: CASSAQGSGTFYEQYF. The DNA for the CDR3 is TGTGCCAGCAGCGCACAGGGCTCGGGAACTTTCTACGAGCAGTACTTC.

This clonotype came up a few times. The gene calls are TRBV6-1 and TRBJ2-5; a possible D gene is TRBD2 (5 bases). Trimming removed 6 bases from V and 10 bases from J, with 15 bases in between. Looked up from germline, CDR1 is MNHNS and CDR2 is SASEGT. The CDR3 covers 12 residues. The CDR3 protein is CASSRTRDGQYF. The CDR3 DNA is TGTGCCAGCAGCAGAACCCGGGATGGCCAGTACTTC.

This clonotype was picked up many times. The V and J genes are TRBV20-1 and TRBJ1-5, with D uncertain. The CDR3 loop spans 15 amino acids. Between the trimmed V and J ends, which lost 0 bases and 1 base, there was a span of 10 bases. Germline CDR1 DFQATT, CDR2 SNEGSKA (reference sequence). Written as DNA, the CDR3 is TGCAGTGCTAGAGATTCAGGCACGAGCAATCAGCCCCAGCATTTT. This encodes CSARDSGTSNQPQHF.

This clonotype was detected only once. The CDR3 region has the DNA TGCAGTGCTGGACAGGGGGGGGCCTACGAGCAGTACTTC. This encodes CSAGQGGAYEQYF. The rearrangement links TRBV20-1 to TRBJ2-7; 10 bases are shared with TRBD1. CDR1 DFQATT and CDR2 SNEGSKA come from the germline V gene (reference sequence). CDR3 length equals 13 residues. Trimming took 5 bases from V and 2 from J; bases not matched to a gene: 3.

This clonotype was picked up a small number of times. The chain is built from TRBV30 and TRBJ1-4; D gene uncertain. V lost 3 bases to trimming and J lost 5 bases, with 7 bases between them. In germline, CDR1 is GTSNPN, CDR2 SVGIG (reference sequence). The CDR3 is 12 amino acids. CDR3 protein: CAWSSENEKLFF. The CDR3 DNA follows: TGTGCCTGGAGCTCCGAGAATGAAAAACTGTTTTTT.

This clonotype was detected ten times or more. V is TRBV28 and J is TRBJ2-7; 10 bases line up with TRBD1. This CDR3 is built from 13 residues. V lost 6 bases to trimming and J lost 7 bases; unmatched junction nucleotides: 6. Looked up from germline, CDR1 is MDHEN and CDR2 is SYDVKM. Here the CDR3 reads CASRTTGGWEQYF. The CDR3 nucleotides are TGTGCCAGCAGGACGACAGGGGGCTGGGAGCAGTACTTC.

V usage is TRBV7-9 and J usage is TRBJ2-7; TRBD1 is a possible D gene (6 bases). The CDR3 is made up of 14 amino acids. Germline V CDR1 and CDR2: SEHNR, FQNEAQ (reference sequence). V lost 9 bases and J lost 3, with 18 bases in between. The CDR3 bases are TGTGCCAGTGGGGGATGGGGGCTTGACTACGAGCAGTACTTC. Translating it yields CASGGWGLDYEQYF.

This clonotype appeared many times. The genes are TRBV2 and TRBJ2-3; the D gene could be TRBD1 or TRBD2 (5 bases each). CDR3 length: 14 amino acids. Trimming removed 2 bases at V and 5 bases at J, with 11 bases between. Germline CDR1 reads SNHLY; CDR2 reads FYNNEI. The CDR3 region has the DNA TGTGCCAGCAGTGAATTCAGGGCGGGAGATACGCAGTATTTT. Translating gives CASSEFRAGDTQYF.

Concerning this clonotype itself: A much larger clone is a single base away; this may be a read error. Since the CDR3 does not end with the conserved phenylalanine or tryptophan, this likely comes from a read error. The V call is TRBV29-1, the J call TRBJ2-7; TRBD1 or TRBD2 may be the D gene (5 bases each). This CDR3 has 14 residues. Between the trimmed V and J ends, which lost 6 bases and 2 bases, there was a span of 17 bases. The germline gives CDR1 SQVTM, CDR2 ANQGSEA. This CDR3 reads CSVWVGTHPYEQYC. DNA for the CDR3: TGCAGCGTATGGGTGGGGACGCACCCCTACGAGCAGTACTGC.

This clonotype came up many times. This sequence joins TRBV3-1 and TRBJ2-5; no definite D call. The ends were cut back, 2 bases at V and 5 bases at J, with 15 bases in the middle. The CDR3 is 15 amino acids. Germline V gene sequence: CDR1 LGHDT, CDR2 YNNKEL (reference sequence). CDR3 DNA sequence: TGTGCCAGCAGCCAATCTCGGGCTGGGCGGGAGACCCAGTACTTC. Translation: CASSQSRAGRETQYF.

This clonotype was counted at least ten times. This chain uses TRBV6-1 with TRBJ2-7; D remains ambiguous. Trimming left V 1 base short and J 4 bases short, with 14 bases between. Germline-derived CDR1 and CDR2 are MNHNS and SASEGT. CDR3 length equals 15 residues. For the CDR3, the DNA is TGTGCCAGCAGTGAAGGCGGTAGAGGTGGATACGAGCAGTACTTC. Its translation is CASSEGGRGGYEQYF.

This chain connects TRBV28 to TRBJ2-1; D might be TRBD2 (5 bases). V lost 3 bases and J lost 5, with 14 bases in between. From germline, CDR1 is MDHEN and CDR2 SYDVKM. CDR3 length equals 15 residues. The CDR3 region has the DNA TGTGCCAGCAGTTTTTGGGGAGAATGGAACAATGAGCAGTTCTTC. Its protein product is CASSFWGEWNNEQFF.

The V call is TRBV4-2, the J call TRBJ1-2; D not resolved. The CDR3 covers 12 residues. Trimming cost V 1 base and J 6 bases, with 6 bases left between them. In germline, CDR1 is LGHNA, CDR2 YNFKEQ. CDR3 in amino acids: CASSQVGNGYTF. As DNA, the CDR3 is TGTGCCAGCAGCCAAGTGGGGAATGGCTACACCTTC.

The chain uses TRBV3-1 and TRBJ2-7; D unclear. Trimming pared 1 base from V and 4 bases from J, leaving 14 bases between. This CDR3 is 15 amino acids long. Germline lookup yields CDR1 LGHDT and CDR2 YNNKEL (reference sequence). This CDR3 reads CASSQGPTWGYEQYF. In nucleotides, the CDR3 is TGTGCCAGCAGCCAAGGCCCGACCTGGGGATACGAGCAGTACTTC.

CDR3 residues: CSARVGESRELFF. CDR3 nucleotides: TGCAGCGCTCGGGTGGGGGAATCTCGGGAGCTGTTTTTT. The gene calls are TRBV29-1 and TRBJ2-2; D could derive from TRBD1 or TRBD2 (5 bases each). The V gene's germline CDR1 is SQVTM and CDR2 ANQGSEA. The V gene lost 7 bases and the J gene lost 9 bases, with 18 bases spanning the gap. The CDR3 extends over 13 amino acids.

The chain has TRBV5-5 and TRBJ2-1; D not certain. This CDR3 has 15 amino acids. Deletions cut 2 bases from V and 10 bases from J, with 19 bases between. The germline gives CDR1 SGHKS, CDR2 YYEKEE (reference sequence). CDR3 loop: CASSFGSISSIEQFF. Here the CDR3 DNA reads TGTGCCAGCAGCTTTGGGTCCATATCGAGCATAGAGCAGTTCTTC.

Only a few counts were recorded for this clonotype. The junction and the germline gene differ at one end; a read error may be behind it. The J gene is TRBJ2-5, the V gene TRBV6-4, with D tentatively TRBD1 or TRBD2 (6 bases each). Per the germline V gene, CDR1 is MRHNA and CDR2 is SNTAGT. The length of the CDR3 is 13 residues. This CDR3 is CASSDRLGGPRHF. CDR3 coding DNA: TGTGCCAGCAGTGACCGACTAGGGGGGCCTCGGCACTTC.

This clonotype appeared many times. V is TRBV18 and J is TRBJ1-5, with a weak D call TRBD1 (5 bases). CDR1 KGHSH and CDR2 LQKENI come from the germline V gene. CDR3 length: 15 amino acids. V was shortened by 3 bases and J by 8 bases, with 17 bases between the two germline ends. The CDR3 spells CASSPGDSAQEPQHF. The CDR3 DNA follows: TGTGCCAGCTCACCCGGCGACAGCGCCCAGGAGCCCCAGCATTTT. The full variable domain, its missing parts supplied by reference TRBV18 and TRBJ1-5, is NAGVMQNPRHLVRRRGQEARLRCSPMKGHSHVYWYRQLPEEGLKFMVYLQKENIIDESGMPKERFSAEFPKEGPSILRIQQVVRGDSAAYFCASSPGDSAQEPQHFGDGTRLSIL.

The chain joins TRBV4-2 to TRBJ2-2; 7 bases align to TRBD2. The CDR3 length is 15 residues. Germline V gene data show CDR1 as LGHNA and CDR2 as YNFKEQ. The junction had 2 bases not matched to a gene; V was cut back by 0 bases and J by 4 bases. CDR3 nucleotides: TGTGCCAGCAGCCAAGAGGGCGGGGGCACCGGGGAGCTGTTTTTT. It is translated as CASSQEGGGTGELFF.

This clonotype was counted only a few times. One junction end does not reproduce the germline sequence, and a read error may be involved. The chain has TRBV29-1 and TRBJ2-2, with D perhaps TRBD1 or TRBD2 (5 bases each). Per the germline V gene, CDR1 is SQVTM and CDR2 is ANQGSEA. The length of the CDR3 is 15 residues. CDR3 sequence reads: CGVESPGPNTGELFF. In DNA, the CDR3 is TGCGGCGTTGAGTCACCGGGACCTAACACCGGGGAGCTGTTTTTT.

This clonotype was seen at least ten times. The chain has TRBV6-1 and TRBJ1-5; tentatively, D is TRBD1 (5 bases). The CDR3 loop spans 19 amino acids. Trimming took 2 bases from V and 2 from J, leaving 22 bases between them. CDR1 is MNHNS and CDR2 is SASEGT in the germline V gene. CDR3 DNA sequence: TGTGCCAGCAGTGAACGGTTGTGGGGGGATGGTATGGGCAATCAGCCCCAGCATTTT. Protein product: CASSERLWGDGMGNQPQHF.

The CDR3 region is CASSLQRPGTRPAGELFF. Written as DNA, the CDR3 is TGTGCCAGCAGCCTCCAGCGGCCCGGGACCCGCCCGGCCGGGGAGCTGTTTTTT. The rearrangement uses TRBV4-2 and TRBJ2-2; D is possibly TRBD1 or TRBD2 (5 bases each). This CDR3 is built from 18 residues. In germline, CDR1 is LGHNA, CDR2 YNFKEQ. Trimming cost V 4 bases and J 6 bases, with 24 bases left between them.

The sample holds many counts of this clonotype. The chain has TRBV6-1 and TRBJ2-5; tentative D call: TRBD2 (5 bases). V was cut by 6 bases and J by 1 base, with 15 bases left in between. The CDR3 covers 15 residues. Germline CDR1 reads MNHNS; CDR2 reads SASEGT. The CDR3 loop reads CASRESGYFQETQYF. The CDR3 region has the DNA TGTGCCAGCAGGGAGTCGGGGTACTTCCAAGAGACCCAGTACTTC.

This clonotype has ten or more counts. The gene calls are TRBV12-3 or TRBV12-4 and TRBJ1-2; 8 nucleotides align to TRBD1. The length of the CDR3 is 16 residues. V dropped 7 bases and J dropped 2; count of bases not matched to a gene: 12. The CDR3 DNA sequence: TGTGCCAGCAACAATATCGGACAGGGAGGGAACTATGGCTACACCTTC. Amino acids: CASNNIGQGGNYGYTF.